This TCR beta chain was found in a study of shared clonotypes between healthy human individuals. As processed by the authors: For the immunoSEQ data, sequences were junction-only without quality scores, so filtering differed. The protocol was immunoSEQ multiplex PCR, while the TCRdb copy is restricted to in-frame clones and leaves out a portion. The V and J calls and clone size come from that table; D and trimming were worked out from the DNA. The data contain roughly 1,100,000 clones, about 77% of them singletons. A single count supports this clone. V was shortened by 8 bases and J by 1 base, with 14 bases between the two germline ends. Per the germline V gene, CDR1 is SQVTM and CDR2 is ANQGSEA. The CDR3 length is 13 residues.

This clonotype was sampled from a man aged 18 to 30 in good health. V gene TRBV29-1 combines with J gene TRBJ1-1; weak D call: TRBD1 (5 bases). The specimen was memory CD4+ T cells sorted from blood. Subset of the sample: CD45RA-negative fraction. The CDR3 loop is CSSYGASNTEAFF. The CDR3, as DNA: TGCAGCTCATACGGGGCCTCGAACACTGAAGCTTTCTTT. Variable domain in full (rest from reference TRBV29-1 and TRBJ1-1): SAVISQKPSRDICQRGTSLTIQCQVDSQVTMMFWYRQQPGQSLTLIATANQGSEATYESGFVIDKFPISRPNLTFSTLTVSNMSPEDSSIYLCSSYGASNTEAFFGQGTRLTVV.